Below, 25 T cell receptor beta chains from the same sample are listed, as sequenced in a study of blood T cell repertoires in COVID-19. The data were produced by immunoSEQ multiplex PCR, yet TCRdb's version contains in-frame clones alone and is incomplete. Of about 180,000 clones listed, about 90% were seen once; the top ten hold 0.95% to 1.5%. The specimen sequenced was PBMCs or T cells enriched from blood (not recorded which). The receptors shown here come from a human donor with acute COVID-19. The donor label of this sample is uncertain.

This clone was found a few times. This sequence joins TRBV2 and TRBJ1-2, with D perhaps TRBD1 (6 bases). There are 18 residues in the CDR3. CDR1 is SNHLY, CDR2 FYNNEI, per germline. Trimming removed 0 bases at V and 4 bases at J, with 21 bases between. CDR3 amino acids: CASSEALWTEDMIYGYTF. The CDR3 DNA sequence: TGTGCCAGCAGTGAAGCGCTTTGGACAGAAGATATGATCTATGGCTACACCTTC.

The chain combines TRBV12-3 or TRBV12-4 with TRBJ2-7; D might be TRBD2 (6 bases). The CDR3 contains 13 residues. V was clipped by 6 bases and J by 0 bases, with 9 bases between them. CDR3: CASRLDYSYEQYF. The DNA of the CDR3 is TGTGCCAGCAGATTGGACTACTCCTACGAGCAGTACTTC.

To note about this clone: Other DNA sequences in the sample encode the same CDR3. The chain joins TRBV2 to TRBJ2-5; D possibly corresponds to TRBD1 (6 bases). The CDR3 runs to 13 residues. Germline-derived CDR1 and CDR2 are SNHLY and FYNNEI. V lost 6 bases to trimming and J lost 1 base, with 9 bases between them. CDR3 in DNA: TGTGCCAGCAGCCGGGACACCCAAGAGACCCAGTACTTC. It is translated as CASSRDTQETQYF.

The chain has TRBV21-1 and TRBJ2-7; the table's D call, TRBD2, has no DNA check behind it. TRBV21-1 is noted as a pseudogene. This CDR3 has 11 residues. DNA for the CDR3: TGTGCCAGGCCCTGCGTCTCTGTGCAGTACTTC. Its translation: CARPCVSVQYF.

This chain links TRBV18 with TRBJ2-1; D gene uncertain. V shed 6 bases and J shed 0 bases, with 6 bases lying between them. The V gene's germline CDR1 is KGHSH and CDR2 LQKENI. This CDR3 has 13 amino acids. The CDR3: CASSTSSYNEQFF. The CDR3, as DNA: TGTGCCAGCTCTACGAGCTCCTACAATGAGCAGTTCTTC.

This rearrangement joins TRBV19 to TRBJ1-1; possible D gene TRBD1, 6 bases. Trimming removed 5 bases at V and 0 bases at J, with 10 bases between. Germline CDR1 is LNHDA and CDR2 is SQIVND (reference sequence). The CDR3 extends over 14 amino acids. CDR3: CASSYDRMNTEAFF. The CDR3 region has the DNA TGTGCCAGTAGTTATGACAGGATGAACACTGAAGCTTTCTTT.

The rearrangement links TRBV5-1 to TRBJ1-1, with 9 bases aligning to TRBD1. The length of the CDR3 is 15 residues. Trimming cost V 4 bases and J 3 bases; bases outside gene matches: 7. The germline V gene encodes CDR1 SGHRS and CDR2 YFSETQ. Written as DNA, the CDR3 is TGCGCCAGCAGCAACCCCCGGACAGGGGACACTGAAGCTTTCTTT. The encoded protein is CASSNPRTGDTEAFF.

This sequence joins TRBV13 and TRBJ2-1, with D perhaps matching TRBD1 (6 bases). The CDR3 extends over 16 amino acids. V lost 2 bases and J lost 0, with 11 bases in between. Germline V gene data show CDR1 as PRHDT and CDR2 as FYEKMQ (reference sequence). CDR3 bases: TGTGCCAGCAGCTTATCGAGGGGGAGCTCCTACAATGAGCAGTTCTTC. It is translated as CASSLSRGSSYNEQFF.

The genes are TRBV11-2 and TRBJ1-4, with 9 nucleotides matching TRBD1. Germline V CDR1 and CDR2: SGHAT, FQNNGV. The J segment lost 5 bases and the V segment lost 6 bases, leaving 4 bases of the junction unmatched. The CDR3 has 14 residues. CDR3 sequence (DNA): TGTGCCAGCAGTCCCGGGACAGGGAATGAAAAACTGTTTTTT. Amino acid sequence: CASSPGTGNEKLFF.

This sequence joins TRBV5-1 and TRBJ2-7; no clear D. Germline loops: CDR1 SGHRS, CDR2 YFSETQ. This CDR3 is 15 amino acids long. With 0 bases removed from V and 6 bases from J, the gap between germline ends came to 16 bases. The DNA for the CDR3 is TGCGCCAGCAGCTTGGCCGCCGACACCCTGCGCGAGCAGTACTTC. Its translation: CASSLAADTLREQYF. Complete variable domain (other parts from reference TRBV5-1 and TRBJ2-7): KAGVTQTPRYLIKTRGQQVTLSCSPISGHRSVSWYQQTPGQGLQFLFEYFSETQRNKGNFPGRFSGRQFSNSRSEMNVSTLELGDSALYLCASSLAADTLREQYFGPGTRLTVT.

The V call is TRBV29-1, the J call TRBJ2-3, with D unclear. This CDR3 is 15 amino acids long. The V gene lost 5 bases and the J gene lost 0 bases, with 15 bases spanning the gap. Per germline, CDR1 SQVTM and CDR2 ANQGSEA. The CDR3 sequence is CSVISAGISTDTQYF. Written as DNA, the CDR3 is TGCAGCGTTATCTCAGCAGGAATTAGCACAGATACGCAGTATTTT.

This chain uses TRBV4-3 with TRBJ2-2; the match to TRBD1 covers 9 bases. Trimming removed 7 bases from V and 7 bases from J; junction bases left unmatched: 22. Germline CDR1 is LGHNA and CDR2 is YSLEER. CDR3 size: 19 residues. As DNA, the CDR3 is TGCGCCAGCATCTTAACCAGGGATCCCGGACAGGGGTGTAACGGGGAGCTGTTTTTT. It codes for CASILTRDPGQGCNGELFF.

This clone was seen once. This chain joins TRBV18 and TRBJ2-7, with TRBD2 matching 9 bases. This CDR3 comprises 16 residues. In germline, CDR1 is KGHSH, CDR2 LQKENI. V trimming: 6 bases; J trimming: 1 base; junction bases outside the gene matches: 10. CDR3 residues: CASSRFRGGGSYEQYF. DNA of the CDR3: TGTGCCAGCTCCCGATTTCGCGGGGGGGGATCCTACGAGCAGTACTTC.

This clone was counted only a few times. This sequence joins TRBV6-5 and TRBJ1-1, with D perhaps matching TRBD1 (6 bases). The CDR3 has 15 amino acids. The germline CDR1 and CDR2 sequences are MNHEY and SVGAGI. Trimming cost V 8 bases and J 1 base, with 17 bases left between them. The DNA for the CDR3 is TGTGCCAGCGTTGCAGCGGAGGACAGGAACACTGAAGCTTTCTTT. Translating gives CASVAAEDRNTEAFF.

The chain is built from TRBV5-6 and TRBJ1-2; D gene unclear. V gave up 0 bases and J gave up 5 bases, with 14 bases separating them. Looked up from germline, CDR1 is SGHDT and CDR2 is YYEEEE. The CDR3 runs to 15 residues. Here the CDR3 reads CASSLEGSLAYGYTF. The DNA of the CDR3 is TGTGCCAGCAGCTTGGAAGGGAGTCTTGCTTATGGCTACACCTTC. Full variable domain (rest looked up from reference TRBV5-6 and TRBJ1-2): DAGVTQSPTHLIKTRGQQVTLRCSPKSGHDTVSWYQQALGQGPQFIFQYYEEEERQRGNFPDRFSGHQFPNYSSELNVNALLLGDSALYLCASSLEGSLAYGYTFGSGTRLTVV.

In this sample, this clone turned up once. The chain links TRBV5-1 to TRBJ2-3; 8 bases agree with TRBD2. The CDR3 consists of 14 residues. With V trimmed by 8 bases and J by 2 bases, 7 bases remained unmatched. Germline V gene lookup returns CDR1 SGHRS and CDR2 YFSETQ. DNA of the CDR3: TGCGCCAGTTCCCCGGGGGGGCTCACAGATACGCAGTATTTT. The encoded protein is CASSPGGLTDTQYF.

The gene calls are TRBV5-1 and TRBJ1-2; TRBD1 is a possible D gene (5 bases). CDR1 and CDR2 (germline): SGHRS, YFSETQ. Trimming removed 0 bases at V and 4 bases at J, with 16 bases between. This CDR3 is built from 16 residues. The CDR3 region is CASSLANGAQSYGYTF. CDR3 coding DNA: TGCGCCAGCAGCTTGGCCAATGGGGCCCAATCCTATGGCTACACCTTC.

The chain uses TRBV5-5 and TRBJ1-1, with D uncertain. Germline assignment: CDR1 SGHKS and CDR2 YYEKEE (reference sequence). The CDR3 length is 14 residues. With 2 bases removed from V and 4 bases from J, the gap between germline ends came to 12 bases. The CDR3 nucleotides read TGTGCCAGCAGCTTTTCAGAGGAGGGCACTGAAGCTTTCTTT. Translation gives CASSFSEEGTEAFF.

This chain links TRBV5-4 with TRBJ1-1; D is uncertain. The CDR3 has 13 residues. The germline gives CDR1 SGHNT, CDR2 YYREEE (reference sequence). The ends were cut back, 0 bases at V and 6 bases at J, with 9 bases in the middle. The CDR3 bases are TGTGCCAGCAGCTTGGAAGGCGGCCCTGAAGCTTTCTTT. Amino acid sequence: CASSLEGGPEAFF.

The chain uses TRBV5-1 and TRBJ1-1; 10 bases are a match to TRBD1. The CDR3 extends over 16 amino acids. In germline, CDR1 is SGHRS, CDR2 YFSETQ. V shed 4 bases, J shed 5 bases, and the junction held 11 bases outside the gene matches. The DNA of the CDR3 is TGCGCCAGCAGCCCGGACAGGGGGGGACCGGAGACTGAAGCTTTCTTT. Translating gives CASSPDRGGPETEAFF.

The chain recombines TRBV19 with TRBJ2-7, with a weak D call TRBD2 (6 bases). The CDR3 extends over 16 amino acids. The ends were cut back, 3 bases at V and 3 bases at J, with 18 bases in the middle. In germline, CDR1 is LNHDA, CDR2 SQIVND (reference sequence). The CDR3 DNA follows: TGTGCCAGTAGTATCGGCGGGGCCTCCTACAACTACGAGCAGTACTTC. Translated: CASSIGGASYNYEQYF.

This clone occurred once. The chain links TRBV4-1 to TRBJ1-3; D ambiguous. CDR1 and CDR2 (germline): MGHRA, YSYEKL. The CDR3 runs to 15 residues. Trimming shortened V by 3 bases and J by 0 bases, and 9 bases separated the two germline ends. Here the CDR3 reads CASSHDTNSGNTIYF. The CDR3 DNA reads TGCGCCAGCAGCCACGATACTAACTCTGGAAACACCATATATTTT.

The rearrangement uses TRBV7-3 and TRBJ2-3, with 7 bases matching TRBD2. V was pared by 2 bases and J by 3 bases, with 5 bases of the junction left unmatched. The CDR3 runs to 15 residues. Germline V CDR1 and CDR2: SGHTA, FQGTGA. CDR3 nucleotides: TGTGCCAGCAGCTTAGGTGGCGGGGGAACAGATACGCAGTATTTT. Its protein product is CASSLGGGGTDTQYF.

The chain employs TRBV9 and TRBJ2-2; 9 bases map to TRBD1. CDR3 length: 15 residues. Unmatched junction bases numbered 8, after V lost 3 bases and J lost 8 bases. Germline CDR1 SGDLS, CDR2 YYNGEE. The CDR3 is CASSAQDRGLGELFF. The CDR3 nucleotides are TGTGCCAGCAGCGCTCAGGACAGGGGCCTAGGGGAGCTGTTTTTT.

The chain joins TRBV19 to TRBJ2-7, with D maybe TRBD2 (6 bases). CDR1 is LNHDA, CDR2 SQIVND, per germline (reference sequence). The CDR3 is made up of 14 amino acids. Trimming removed 6 bases from V and 0 bases from J, with 12 bases in between. The CDR3 bases are TGTGCCAGTAGCCCAGGAGGGGCCTCCTACGAGCAGTACTTC. It is translated as CASSPGGASYEQYF. Filled out from reference TRBV19 and TRBJ2-7, the complete variable domain reads DGGITQSPKYLFRKEGQNVTLSCEQNLNHDAMYWYRQDPGQGLRLIYYSQIVNDFQKGDIAEGYSVSREKKESFPLTVTSAQKNPTAFYLCASSPGGASYEQYFGPGTRLTVT.